Below, 19 T cell receptor beta chains from the same sample are listed, as sequenced in a study of T cell responses to AZD1222 COVID-19 vaccine. Here immunoSEQ multiplex PCR was the method, and the copy in TCRdb shows in-frame clones only, minus some. The profile shows about 140,000 clones, around 90% of them singletons. The sample was peripheral blood, taken on day 0 of AZD1222 vaccination. The receptors derive from an adult in good health.

The chain employs TRBV6-4 and TRBJ2-3; a possible D gene is TRBD1 (5 bases). Trimming took 2 bases from V and 1 from J, leaving 7 bases between them. This CDR3 spans 14 amino acids. CDR1 and CDR2 from the germline V gene are MRHNA and SNTAGT. The CDR3 DNA reads TGTGCCAGCAGTGACATAGGGGGCACAGATACGCAGTATTTT. Its translation: CASSDIGGTDTQYF.

The chain joins TRBV5-1 to TRBJ2-5; TRBD2 matches at 7 bases. The ends lost 4 bases at V and 2 bases at J; junction bases unmatched: 2. CDR1 and CDR2 from the germline V gene are SGHRS and YFSETQ. The CDR3 runs 13 residues. The CDR3, as DNA: TGCGCCAGCAGCGCGGGACTACAAGAGACCCAGTACTTC. Its translation is CASSAGLQETQYF.

In its sample, this clone was seen a few times. The rearrangement uses TRBV7-8 and TRBJ2-1, with TRBD2 matching 8 bases. The CDR3 covers 15 residues. V gave up 1 base and J gave up 7 bases; unmatched junction bases: 6. Germline-derived CDR1 and CDR2 are SGHVS and FQNEAQ. The CDR3 nucleotides are TGTGCCAGCAGCTTAGAGTCCGGGAGGGGGAATGAGCAGTTCTTC. It yields the protein CASSLESGRGNEQFF. Variable domain in full (rest from reference TRBV7-8 and TRBJ2-1): GAGVSQSPRYKVAKRGQDVALRCDPISGHVSLFWYQQALGQGPEFLTYFQNEAQLDKSGLPSDRFFAERPEGSVSTLKIQRTQQEDSAVYLCASSLESGRGNEQFFGPGTRLTVL.

The chain links TRBV7-2 to TRBJ1-5; unclear D gene. Germline CDR1 SGHTA, CDR2 FQGNSA. Trimming removed 2 bases at V and 4 bases at J, with 9 bases between. The CDR3 spans 14 residues. The CDR3 reads CASSLNNLNQPQHF. Written as DNA, the CDR3 is TGTGCCAGCAGCTTAAACAACCTTAATCAGCCCCAGCATTTT.

The genes are TRBV4-1 and TRBJ2-1; D is unresolved. Trimming cost V 1 base and J 5 bases, with 6 bases left between them. The CDR3 is 13 residues long. CDR1 and CDR2 (germline): MGHRA, YSYEKL. CDR3 residues: CASSQVANNEQFF. The CDR3, as DNA: TGCGCCAGCAGCCAAGTGGCCAACAATGAGCAGTTCTTC.

V and J are TRBV28 and TRBJ2-7; 9 nucleotides match TRBD2. The V segment lost 5 bases and the J segment 4 bases; nucleotides outside the gene matches: 6. CDR1 is MDHEN and CDR2 is SYDVKM in the germline V gene. The CDR3 spans 14 residues. The CDR3 DNA reads TGTGCCAGCAGTACTAGCGGGCGGTCTTACGAGCAGTACTTC. Translation gives CASSTSGRSYEQYF.

J is TRBJ1-6 and V is TRBV28, with TRBD1 matching over 8 bases. J gave up 4 bases and V 4 bases, and 9 bases lay outside the gene matches. Per the germline V gene, CDR1 is MDHEN and CDR2 is SYDVKM. This CDR3 is built from 17 residues. CDR3 sequence: CASSSPDRVRYNSPLHF. The CDR3 nucleotides are TGTGCCAGCAGTTCCCCGGACAGGGTTAGATATAATTCACCCCTCCACTTT.

The rearrangement joins TRBV18 to TRBJ1-5; no definite D call. Germline V gene lookup returns CDR1 KGHSH and CDR2 LQKENI. The CDR3 has 14 amino acids. Trimming shortened V by 2 bases and J by 4 bases, and 9 bases separated the two germline ends. CDR3 in amino acids: CASSPGRVNQPQHF. The CDR3 nucleotides read TGTGCCAGCTCACCAGGACGGGTGAATCAGCCCCAGCATTTT. Supplemented by reference TRBV18 and TRBJ1-5, the full variable domain reads NAGVMQNPRHLVRRRGQEARLRCSPMKGHSHVYWYRQLPEEGLKFMVYLQKENIIDESGMPKERFSAEFPKEGPSILRIQQVVRGDSAAYFCASSPGRVNQPQHFGDGTRLSIL.

This clone was seen only once. The chain employs TRBV6-4 and TRBJ1-6; 7 bases agree with TRBD1. The CDR3 extends over 17 amino acids. J gave up 7 bases and V 3 bases, and 12 bases lay outside the gene matches. Germline CDR1 reads MRHNA; CDR2 reads SNTAGT. CDR3 DNA: TGTGCCAGCAGTGAATTTGCTTTTCAGGGGGGCAATTCACCCCTCCACTTT. The encoded protein is CASSEFAFQGGNSPLHF.

The chain combines TRBV19 with TRBJ1-3; D is possibly TRBD1 (6 bases). With 6 bases removed from V and 3 bases from J, the gap between germline ends came to 12 bases. The CDR3 runs 14 residues. Per the germline V gene, CDR1 is LNHDA and CDR2 is SQIVND (reference sequence). The CDR3 nucleotides are TGTGCCAGTAGCCGTACAGGGTATGGAAACACCATATATTTT. Its translation: CASSRTGYGNTIYF.

The CDR3 protein is CASSLAGQGTYEQYF. CDR3 nucleotide sequence: TGTGCCAGCAGCTTGGCCGGGCAGGGGACCTACGAGCAGTACTTC. V usage is TRBV5-4 and J usage is TRBJ2-7; possibly TRBD1 for D (6 bases). Germline V gives CDR1 SGHNT, CDR2 YYREEE (reference sequence). Trimming left V 0 bases short and J 2 bases short, with 12 bases between. The CDR3 is 15 amino acids.

The gene calls are TRBV5-4 and TRBJ1-1, with 9 nucleotides matching TRBD1. J gave up 1 base and V 0 bases, and 1 base lay outside the gene matches. CDR3 length: 15 residues. CDR1 and CDR2 from the germline V gene are SGHNT and YYREEE (reference sequence). The CDR3 DNA reads as TGTGCCAGCAGCTTGGCGGGACAGGGGAACACTGAAGCTTTCTTT. This encodes CASSLAGQGNTEAFF.

The J gene is TRBJ1-6, the V gene TRBV27; the D is unclear. V shed 4 bases and J shed 0 bases, with 19 bases lying between them. Germline CDR1 MNHEY, CDR2 SMNVEV (reference sequence). The CDR3 runs to 19 residues. CDR3 nucleotide sequence: TGTGCCAGCAGTTACGATCGTTCGGGATTAAGCTCCTATAATTCACCCCTCCACTTT. It encodes CASSYDRSGLSSYNSPLHF.

The chain joins TRBV7-2 to TRBJ2-2; 10 nucleotides match TRBD2. Trimming at V came to 11 bases and at J to 0 bases, leaving 6 bases not matched to a gene. The CDR3 length is 15 residues. CDR1 and CDR2 (germline): SGHTA, FQGNSA. The CDR3 nucleotides read TGTGCCTCCTGTAGCGGGGGGTCGAACACCGGGGAGCTGTTTTTT. It encodes CASCSGGSNTGELFF.

The chain recombines TRBV29-1 with TRBJ2-2, with no clear D. Trimming stripped 3 bases from V and 5 bases from J, with 10 bases between. The CDR3 loop spans 13 amino acids. Germline V gene sequence: CDR1 SQVTM, CDR2 ANQGSEA. CDR3 sequence reads: CSVEVRKTGELFF. The DNA of the CDR3 is TGCAGCGTTGAGGTCAGGAAGACCGGGGAGCTGTTTTTT.

The chain is built from TRBV2 and TRBJ2-2; D tentatively fits TRBD1 or TRBD2 (5 bases each). From germline, CDR1 is SNHLY and CDR2 FYNNEI. The CDR3 extends over 15 amino acids. The V gene lost 6 bases and the J gene lost 3 bases, with 14 bases spanning the gap. The CDR3 DNA is TGTGCCAGCAGAGTCGGGACCGGAGACACCGGGGAGCTGTTTTTT. Translation: CASRVGTGDTGELFF.

This clone was seen just once. The J gene is TRBJ2-5, the V gene TRBV11-2, with TRBD2 matching over 8 bases. CDR3 length: 16 amino acids. Trimming cost V 1 base and J 5 bases; bases outside gene matches: 9. Per the germline V gene, CDR1 is SGHAT and CDR2 is FQNNGV. CDR3 residues: CASSLVASGSWETQYF. The CDR3 bases are TGTGCCAGCAGCTTAGTGGCTAGCGGGTCATGGGAGACCCAGTACTTC. The full variable domain, completed using reference TRBV11-2 and TRBJ2-5, is EAGVAQSPRYKIIEKRQSVAFWCNPISGHATLYWYQQILGQGPKLLIQFQNNGVVDDSQLPKDRFSAERLKGVDSTLKIQPAKLEDSAVYLCASSLVASGSWETQYFGPGTRLLVL.

The chain is built from TRBV7-2 and TRBJ1-5; no clear D. Germline loops: CDR1 SGHTA, CDR2 FQGNSA. This CDR3 contains 13 residues. V lost 5 bases to trimming and J lost 1 base, with 6 bases between them. CDR3 nucleotides: TGTGCCAGCAGCACGGACAGCAATCAGCCCCAGCATTTT. As protein: CASSTDSNQPQHF.

The V gene is TRBV7-9, the J gene TRBJ1-1; D is undetermined. The CDR3 consists of 11 residues. V was shortened by 6 bases and J by 6 bases, with 8 bases between the two germline ends. CDR1 is SEHNR, CDR2 FQNEAQ, per germline (reference sequence). CDR3 sequence: CASSPDPEAFF. CDR3 in DNA: TGTGCCAGCAGTCCGGACCCTGAAGCTTTCTTT.